This TCR beta chain was identified in a study of blood T cell repertoires in COVID-19. The CDR3 spans 15 residues. Deletions cut 3 bases from V and 0 bases from J, with 11 bases between. Germline-derived CDR1 and CDR2 are MNHNS and SASEGT. The study assigned cohorts using participant-reported clinical history. Two negative PCRs, clearance, or symptom resolution characterized the recovered Cohort 3 donors. This clone was counted once. Profiled with immunoSEQ multiplex PCR; TCRdb holds only in-frame clones, not every one. The sample holds fewer than 250,000 clones, approximately 84% seen once. The sequenced sample was PBMCs or T cells enriched from blood (not recorded which). The chain combines TRBV6-1 with TRBJ1-2; no clear D gene. This TCR derives from a woman aged 25-40 years who had recovered from COVID-19. For the CDR3, the DNA is TGTGCCAGCAGTGAGTCGGGTCGGGCTAACTATGGCTACACCTTC. The encoded protein is CASSESGRANYGYTF.